The next 24 T cell receptor beta chains were all read from a single sample in a study of T cell repertoires in cytomegalovirus infection (dated by TCRdb to between 2018 and 2021). Instrument used: Illumina HiSeq 1500. The public reads were reanalyzed by TCRdb: fastp trimming at Q25, MiXCR alignment, in-frame beta chains only. Records with the same CDR3 protein are collapsed into one entry carrying the most frequent genes and DNA. The sample profile shows around 200,000 distinct CDR3 sequences; about 17% of them were found once. The ten top clones hold less than 25% of the sample. The sequencing input was CD8+ T cells from PBMCs. These TCRs come from a human donor in good health (CMV status not recorded). Some clones in this sample may be carry-over from other donors' samples.

This clonotype turned up a few times. V is TRBV30 and J is TRBJ2-1; 9 nucleotides match TRBD1. This CDR3 is built from 14 residues. J lost 8 bases, V lost 7 bases, and 12 bases had no gene match. Germline assignment: CDR1 GTSNPN and CDR2 SVGIG (reference sequence). The CDR3 region has the DNA TGTGCCTCTTTGACCGGGACAGGGACCCATGAGCAGTTCTTC. It codes for CASLTGTGTHEQFF.

V is TRBV7-9 and J is TRBJ1-4; 9 bases line up with TRBD1. The ends lost 6 bases at V and 8 bases at J; junction bases unmatched: 16. The CDR3 has 17 amino acids. Looked up from germline, CDR1 is SEHNR and CDR2 is FQNEAQ (reference sequence). Here the CDR3 DNA reads TGTGCCAGCAGTTCAACCTCGAACAGGGGGCGGGAGGAAAAACTGTTTTTT. Residues: CASSSTSNRGREEKLFF.

This clonotype was seen only a few times. The chain links TRBV14 to TRBJ2-6, with D possibly being TRBD2 (5 bases). This CDR3 spans 20 amino acids. V lost 0 bases and J 0 bases, leaving 18 bases between the germline ends. Germline V gene lookup returns CDR1 SGHDN and CDR2 FVKESK. For the CDR3, the DNA is TGTGCCAGCAGCCAAGATTTTTTCGGGAACCACCTCTCTGGGGCCAACGTCCTGACTTTC. Its translation: CASSQDFFGNHLSGANVLTF.

This chain joins TRBV27 and TRBJ1-1; 9 bases match TRBD1. V shed 6 bases, J shed 5 bases, and the junction held 4 bases outside the gene matches. The CDR3 spans 13 residues. The germline V gene encodes CDR1 MNHEY and CDR2 SMNVEV (reference sequence). CDR3 amino acids: CASSGTGRTEAFF. The CDR3 DNA is TGTGCCAGCAGCGGGACAGGGAGAACTGAAGCTTTCTTT.

The chain recombines TRBV7-9 with TRBJ2-3; TRBD1 agrees at 8 bases. V was pared by 5 bases and J by 3 bases, with 7 bases of the junction left unmatched. The V gene's germline CDR1 is SEHNR and CDR2 FQNEAQ (reference sequence). The CDR3 sequence is 15 residues long. The CDR3, as DNA: TGTGCCAGCAGCCAGAGGACAGGGAAGACAGATACGCAGTATTTT. It encodes CASSQRTGKTDTQYF.

The chain combines TRBV6-2 or TRBV6-3 with TRBJ2-1; D gene ambiguous. The CDR3 loop spans 13 amino acids. CDR1 is MNHEY and CDR2 is SVGEGT in the germline V gene. The V gene lost 2 bases and the J gene lost 8 bases, with 10 bases spanning the gap. DNA for the CDR3: TGTGCCAGCAGTTACGTCCCATTAGATGAGCAGTTCTTC. Residues: CASSYVPLDEQFF.

The V and J genes are TRBV7-2 and TRBJ2-7, with 7 bases that match TRBD2. V lost 1 base, J lost 2 bases, and 5 bases stayed unmatched. This CDR3 has 15 residues. The germline V gene encodes CDR1 SGHTA and CDR2 FQGNSA. CDR3 loop: CASSLGGGSPYEQYF. In DNA, the CDR3 is TGTGCCAGCAGCTTAGGGGGGGGTTCTCCCTACGAGCAGTACTTC.

This clonotype appeared a few times. This CDR3 is CASSPGGGWTEAFF. Here the CDR3 DNA reads TGTGCCAGCAGCCCGGGGGGGGGCTGGACTGAAGCTTTCTTT. The chain is built from TRBV14 and TRBJ1-1; TRBD1 might be the D (6 bases). The CDR3 sequence is 14 residues long. Germline V CDR1 and CDR2: SGHDN, FVKESK. Trimming pared 4 bases from V and 5 bases from J, leaving 14 bases between.

This clonotype was seen more than once but under ten times. This chain joins TRBV7-6 and TRBJ2-3; 9 bases are shared with TRBD2. The V gene end was trimmed by 2 bases and the J gene end by 3 bases; junction bases not matched to a gene: 6. Germline V lookup: CDR1 SGHVS, CDR2 FNYEAQ. The CDR3 covers 16 residues. CDR3 DNA sequence: TGTGCCAGCAGCTTATGGTTAGCGGGGGATACAGATACGCAGTATTTT. Protein product: CASSLWLAGDTDTQYF.

The chain links TRBV12-3 or TRBV12-4 to TRBJ2-3; 7 bases match TRBD1. The CDR3 length is 15 residues. J gave up 0 bases and V 5 bases, and 5 bases lay outside the gene matches. CDR3 bases: TGTGCCAGCAGTACCGGGACAGCAAGCACAGATACGCAGTATTTT. Translated, it gives CASSTGTASTDTQYF.

The chain is built from TRBV27 and TRBJ1-2, with D tentatively TRBD1 (5 bases). Trimming took off 6 bases at V and 0 bases at J, with 8 bases between the two ends. CDR3 length equals 13 residues. CDR1 MNHEY and CDR2 SMNVEV come from the germline V gene (reference sequence). The CDR3 region has the DNA TGTGCCAGCAGGGGACCTTCTAACTATGGCTACACCTTC. Encoded protein: CASRGPSNYGYTF.

J is TRBJ1-5 and V is TRBV4-1; possibly TRBD1 for D (6 bases). The CDR3 has 13 residues. V lost 0 bases and J 9 bases, leaving 9 bases between the germline ends. CDR1 is MGHRA, CDR2 YSYEKL, per germline. The CDR3 DNA sequence: TGCGCCAGCAGCCAAGACAGGGGACCGCCCCAGCATTTT. Amino acid sequence: CASSQDRGPPQHF.

V usage is TRBV14 and J usage is TRBJ2-7, with D unresolved. The CDR3 is 11 residues long. Germline assignment: CDR1 SGHDN and CDR2 FVKESK. Trimming left V 3 bases short and J 3 bases short, with 3 bases between. CDR3 residues: CASSQFYEQYF. The CDR3 region has the DNA TGTGCCAGCAGCCAGTTCTACGAGCAGTACTTC. Filled out from reference TRBV14 and TRBJ2-7, the complete variable domain reads EAGVTQFPSHSVIEKGQTVTLRCDPISGHDNLYWYRRVMGKEIKFLLHFVKESKQDESGMPNNRFLAERTGGTYSTLKVQPAELEDSGVYFCASSQFYEQYFGPGTRLTVT.

This chain joins TRBV28 and TRBJ1-1; perhaps TRBD1 as D (5 bases). The CDR3 totals 13 residues. With 6 bases removed from V and 4 bases from J, the gap between germline ends came to 12 bases. The germline V gene has CDR1 MDHEN and CDR2 SYDVKM. CDR3 sequence reads: CASRLSGGTEAFF. CDR3 sequence (DNA): TGTGCCAGCAGGCTTTCCGGGGGCACTGAAGCTTTCTTT.

This clonotype was detected a few times. The chain combines TRBV12-3 or TRBV12-4 with TRBJ2-4; D perhaps matches TRBD1 (6 bases). The germline V and J ends were trimmed by 6 bases and 7 bases, with 13 bases remaining between them. The CDR3 spans 13 residues. CDR3 amino acids: CASSPVQGNIQYF. The CDR3 DNA sequence: TGTGCCAGCAGCCCTGTACAGGGTAACATTCAGTACTTC.

This clonotype was found a few times. The rearrangement links TRBV28 to TRBJ2-2, with TRBD1 matching over 10 bases. The germline CDR1 and CDR2 sequences are MDHEN and SYDVKM. The V and J ends lost 6 bases and 7 bases, in that order; junction bases with no gene match: 8. This CDR3 region has 15 residues. Written as DNA, the CDR3 is TGTGCCAGCAGACCGGGACAGGGGTTCATCGGGGAGCTGTTTTTT. As protein: CASRPGQGFIGELFF.

The chain combines TRBV7-2 with TRBJ2-3, with TRBD2 matching 10 bases. Germline V gene data show CDR1 as SGHTA and CDR2 as FQGNSA. There are 17 residues in the CDR3. The V segment lost 3 bases and the J segment 2 bases; nucleotides outside the gene matches: 8. CDR3 coding DNA: TGTGCCAGCAGCTTCAAGCGGGGGGGCCACGACACAGATACGCAGTATTTT. It yields the protein CASSFKRGGHDTDTQYF.

This sequence joins TRBV29-1 and TRBJ2-7, with TRBD2 matching 7 bases. The germline V gene has CDR1 SQVTM and CDR2 ANQGSEA. J was trimmed by 0 bases and V by 7 bases; bases with no gene match: 9. This CDR3 contains 14 residues. The CDR3 bases are TGCAGCGCCGAGGGAGGGACCAGCTCCTACGAGCAGTACTTC. It encodes CSAEGGTSSYEQYF.

This clonotype was detected a few times. The V gene is TRBV2, the J gene TRBJ1-5; D is unresolved. Germline CDR1 is SNHLY and CDR2 is FYNNEI. The CDR3 loop spans 15 amino acids. V lost 2 bases and J lost 5, with 13 bases in between. DNA for the CDR3: TGTGCCAGCAGTGAACTGGGTAGGAAGGATCAGCCCCAGCATTTT. Its protein product is CASSELGRKDQPQHF.

This clonotype was seen only a few times. The chain links TRBV12-3 or TRBV12-4 to TRBJ1-1; D is perhaps TRBD1 (5 bases). The CDR3 contains 13 residues. V was cut by 7 bases and J by 4 bases, with 13 bases left in between. CDR3 loop: CASNQGYGTEAFF. The CDR3 coding sequence is TGTGCCAGCAATCAGGGTTATGGCACTGAAGCTTTCTTT.

The rearrangement links TRBV28 to TRBJ2-3, with D tentatively TRBD1 (5 bases). Germline assignment: CDR1 MDHEN and CDR2 SYDVKM. The V and J ends lost 7 bases and 13 bases respectively, with 18 bases between them. This CDR3 has 12 residues. This CDR3 reads CASTAALGAEYF. CDR3 sequence (DNA): TGTGCCAGCACGGCGGCGCTAGGGGCGGAGTATTTT.

V is TRBV3-1 and J is TRBJ2-3, with 9 bases matching TRBD2. Germline V CDR1 and CDR2: LGHDT, YNNKEL (reference sequence). The V segment lost 0 bases and the J segment 2 bases; nucleotides outside the gene matches: 6. There are 17 residues in the CDR3. CDR3 amino acids: CASSQDASGASTDTQYF. The CDR3 nucleotides read TGTGCCAGCAGCCAAGACGCTAGCGGGGCATCCACAGATACGCAGTATTTT.

The genes are TRBV7-8 and TRBJ2-5; 9 bases match TRBD2. The length of the CDR3 is 17 residues. CDR1 is SGHVS, CDR2 FQNEAQ, per germline. With 2 bases clipped from V and 1 base from J, the junction kept 8 bases outside the gene matches. The CDR3 sequence is CASSLSGGRGVQETQYF. The CDR3 coding sequence is TGTGCCAGCAGCTTAAGCGGGGGGCGGGGGGTCCAAGAGACCCAGTACTTC.

The J gene is TRBJ2-3, the V gene TRBV10-1; 8 bases map to TRBD2. CDR3 length: 16 amino acids. V was clipped by 0 bases and J by 2 bases; unmatched bases: 4. Germline values: CDR1 WNHNN, CDR2 SYGVQD (reference sequence). This CDR3 is CASSESIGGVTDTQYF. Written as DNA, the CDR3 is TGCGCCAGCAGTGAGTCGATCGGGGGGGTCACAGATACGCAGTATTTT.